This T cell receptor (beta chain) was recorded in a study of PD-L1 blockade in urothelial cancer. Turning to the study itself: Most of the roughly 30 patients were men whose urothelial cancer was bladder-origin.

The germline V gene encodes CDR1 MDHEN and CDR2 SYDVKM. Trimming left V 2 bases short and J 2 bases short, with 6 bases between. This CDR3 has 13 residues. Sample time point: pretreatment peripheral blood. The assay was immunoSEQ multiplex PCR, and TCRdb's table has in-frame clones only and misses some. Here the sample spans about 74,000 clones, 90% being singletons. The chain links TRBV28 to TRBJ1-2; unclear D gene. Source: PBMCs, taken around atezolizumab (anti-PD-L1) treatment. This clonotype was sampled from a man between 65 and 85 years old with urothelial cancer. The CDR3 sequence is CASSLGRNYGYTF. CDR3 nucleotide sequence: TGTGCCAGCAGTTTAGGCAGGAACTATGGCTACACCTTC.